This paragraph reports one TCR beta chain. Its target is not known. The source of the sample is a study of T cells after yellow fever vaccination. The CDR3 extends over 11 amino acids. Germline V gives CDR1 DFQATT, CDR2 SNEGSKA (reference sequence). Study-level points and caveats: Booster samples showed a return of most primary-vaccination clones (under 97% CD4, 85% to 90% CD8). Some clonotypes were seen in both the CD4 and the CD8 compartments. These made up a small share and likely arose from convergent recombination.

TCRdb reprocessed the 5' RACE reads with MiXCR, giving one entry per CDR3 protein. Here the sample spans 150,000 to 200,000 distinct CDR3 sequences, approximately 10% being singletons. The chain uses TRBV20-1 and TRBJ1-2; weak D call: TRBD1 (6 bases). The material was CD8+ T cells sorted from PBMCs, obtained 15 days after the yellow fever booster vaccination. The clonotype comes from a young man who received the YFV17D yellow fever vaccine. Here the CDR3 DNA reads TGCAGCGGGTATGGGGGCCTGGGCTACACCTTC. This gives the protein CSGYGGLGYTF.